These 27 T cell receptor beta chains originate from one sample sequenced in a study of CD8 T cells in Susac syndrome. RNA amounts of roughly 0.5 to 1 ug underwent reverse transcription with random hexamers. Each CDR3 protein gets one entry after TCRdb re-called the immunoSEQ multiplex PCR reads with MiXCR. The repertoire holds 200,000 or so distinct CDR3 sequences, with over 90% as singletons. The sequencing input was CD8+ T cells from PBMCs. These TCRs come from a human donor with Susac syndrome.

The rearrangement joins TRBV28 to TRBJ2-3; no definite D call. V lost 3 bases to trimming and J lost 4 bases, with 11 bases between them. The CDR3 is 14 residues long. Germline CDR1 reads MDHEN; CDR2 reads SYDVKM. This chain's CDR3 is CASSFPVSADTQYF. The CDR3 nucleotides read TGTGCCAGCAGTTTCCCGGTCTCAGCAGATACGCAGTATTTT.

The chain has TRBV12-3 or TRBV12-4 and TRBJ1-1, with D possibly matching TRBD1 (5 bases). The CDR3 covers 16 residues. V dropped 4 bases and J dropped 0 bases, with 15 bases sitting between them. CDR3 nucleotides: TGTGCCAGCAGTTCGCCCTTCGGGGGATTGAACACTGAAGCTTTCTTT. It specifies CASSSPFGGLNTEAFF.

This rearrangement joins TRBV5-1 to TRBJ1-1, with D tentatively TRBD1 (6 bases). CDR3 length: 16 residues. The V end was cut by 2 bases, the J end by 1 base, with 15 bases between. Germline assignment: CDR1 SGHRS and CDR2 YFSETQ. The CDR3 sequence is CASSFGIQGWNTEAFF. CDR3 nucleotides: TGCGCCAGCAGCTTCGGGATACAGGGTTGGAACACTGAAGCTTTCTTT.

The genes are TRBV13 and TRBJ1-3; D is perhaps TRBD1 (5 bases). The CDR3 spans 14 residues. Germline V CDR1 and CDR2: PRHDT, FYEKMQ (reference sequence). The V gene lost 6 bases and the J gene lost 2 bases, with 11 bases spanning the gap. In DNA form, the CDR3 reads TGTGCCAGCAGTTCAGGGAGTGCTGGAAACACCATATATTTT. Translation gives CASSSGSAGNTIYF.

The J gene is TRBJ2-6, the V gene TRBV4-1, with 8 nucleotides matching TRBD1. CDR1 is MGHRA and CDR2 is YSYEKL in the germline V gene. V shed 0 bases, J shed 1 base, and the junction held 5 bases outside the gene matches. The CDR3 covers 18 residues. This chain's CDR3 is CASSQDQGAHSGANVLTF. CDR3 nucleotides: TGCGCCAGCAGCCAAGATCAGGGGGCTCATTCTGGGGCCAACGTCCTGACTTTC.

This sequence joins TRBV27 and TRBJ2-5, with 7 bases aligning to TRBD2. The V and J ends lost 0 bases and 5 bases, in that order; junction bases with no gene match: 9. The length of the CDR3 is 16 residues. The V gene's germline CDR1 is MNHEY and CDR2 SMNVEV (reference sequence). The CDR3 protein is CASSLSAGQLLETQYF. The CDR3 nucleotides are TGTGCCAGCAGTTTATCAGCGGGGCAGCTTCTTGAGACCCAGTACTTC.

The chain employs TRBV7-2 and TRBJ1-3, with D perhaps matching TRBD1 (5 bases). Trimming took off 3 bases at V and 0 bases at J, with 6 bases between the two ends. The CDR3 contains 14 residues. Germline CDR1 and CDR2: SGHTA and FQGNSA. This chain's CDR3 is CASSFDSSGNTIYF. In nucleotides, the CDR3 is TGTGCCAGCAGCTTTGACAGCTCTGGAAACACCATATATTTT.

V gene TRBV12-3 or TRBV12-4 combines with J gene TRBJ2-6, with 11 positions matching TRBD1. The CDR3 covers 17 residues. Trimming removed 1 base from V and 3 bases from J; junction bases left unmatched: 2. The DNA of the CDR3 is TGTGCCAGCAGTTTAGGGACAGGGGGCTTTGGGGCCAACGTCCTGACTTTC. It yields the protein CASSLGTGGFGANVLTF.

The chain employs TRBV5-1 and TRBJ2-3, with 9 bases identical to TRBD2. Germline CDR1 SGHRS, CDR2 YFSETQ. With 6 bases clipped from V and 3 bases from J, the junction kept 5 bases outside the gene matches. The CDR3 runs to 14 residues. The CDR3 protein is CASTEAGGTDTQYF. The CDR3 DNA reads TGCGCCAGCACCGAAGCGGGAGGAACAGATACGCAGTATTTT.

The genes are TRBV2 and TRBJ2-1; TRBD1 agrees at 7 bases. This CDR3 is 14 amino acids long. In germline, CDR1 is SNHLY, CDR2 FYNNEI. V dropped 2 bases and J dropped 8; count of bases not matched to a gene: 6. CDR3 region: CASSERYRGHEQFF. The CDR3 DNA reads TGTGCCAGCAGTGAACGTTACAGGGGACATGAGCAGTTCTTC.

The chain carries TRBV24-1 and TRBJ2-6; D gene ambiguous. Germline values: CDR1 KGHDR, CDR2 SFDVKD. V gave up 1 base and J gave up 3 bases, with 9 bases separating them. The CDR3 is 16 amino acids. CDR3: CATSDFSGNGANVLTF. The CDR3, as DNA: TGTGCCACCAGTGATTTTTCTGGGAATGGGGCCAACGTCCTGACTTTC.

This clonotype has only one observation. Here the CDR3 reads CANQRESTGELFF. In DNA, the CDR3 is TGTGCCAACCAGCGGGAGAGCACCGGGGAGCTGTTTTTT. This sequence joins TRBV28 and TRBJ2-2, with TRBD2 matching 8 bases. The germline gives CDR1 MDHEN, CDR2 SYDVKM. Trimming at V came to 10 bases and at J to 4 bases, leaving 5 bases not matched to a gene. CDR3 length equals 13 residues. The whole variable domain, filled in from reference TRBV28 and TRBJ2-2, reads DVKVTQSSRYLVKRTGEKVFLECVQDMDHENMFWYRQDPGLGLRLIYFSYDVKMKEKGDIPEGYSVSREKKERFSLILESASTNQTSMYLCANQRESTGELFFGEGSRLTVL.

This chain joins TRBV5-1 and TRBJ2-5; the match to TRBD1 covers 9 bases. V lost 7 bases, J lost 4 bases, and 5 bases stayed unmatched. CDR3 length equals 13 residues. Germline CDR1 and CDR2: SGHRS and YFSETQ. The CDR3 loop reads CASATGGGETQYF. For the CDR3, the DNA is TGCGCCAGCGCAACAGGGGGCGGAGAGACCCAGTACTTC. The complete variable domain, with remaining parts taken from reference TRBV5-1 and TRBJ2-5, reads KAGVTQTPRYLIKTRGQQVTLSCSPISGHRSVSWYQQTPGQGLQFLFEYFSETQRNKGNFPGRFSGRQFSNSRSEMNVSTLELGDSALYLCASATGGGETQYFGPGTRLLVL.

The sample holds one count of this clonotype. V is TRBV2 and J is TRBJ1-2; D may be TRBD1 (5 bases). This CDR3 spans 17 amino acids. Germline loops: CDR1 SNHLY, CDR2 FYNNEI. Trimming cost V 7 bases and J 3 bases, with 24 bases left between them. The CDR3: CASKGDSRGGEDYGYTF. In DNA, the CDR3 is TGTGCCAGCAAAGGGGACTCTCGTGGGGGGGAGGACTATGGCTACACCTTC.

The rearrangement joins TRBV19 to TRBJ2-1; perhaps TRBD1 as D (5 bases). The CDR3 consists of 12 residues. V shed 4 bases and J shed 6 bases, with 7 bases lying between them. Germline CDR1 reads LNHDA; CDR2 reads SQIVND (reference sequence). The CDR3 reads CASSTGSNEQFF. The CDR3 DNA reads TGTGCCAGTAGTACAGGGTCCAATGAGCAGTTCTTC. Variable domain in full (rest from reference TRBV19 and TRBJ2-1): DGGITQSPKYLFRKEGQNVTLSCEQNLNHDAMYWYRQDPGQGLRLIYYSQIVNDFQKGDIAEGYSVSREKKESFPLTVTSAQKNPTAFYLCASSTGSNEQFFGPGTRLTVL.

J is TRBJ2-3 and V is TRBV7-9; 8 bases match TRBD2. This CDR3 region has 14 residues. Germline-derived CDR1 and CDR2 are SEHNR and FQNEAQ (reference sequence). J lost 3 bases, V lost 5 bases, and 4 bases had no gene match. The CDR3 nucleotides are TGTGCCAGCAGCGAGGGACTAGTAACAGATACGCAGTATTTT. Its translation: CASSEGLVTDTQYF.

The CDR3: CAISWGQNNEQFF. CDR3 sequence (DNA): TGTGCCATCAGTTGGGGACAGAACAATGAGCAGTTCTTC. V gene TRBV10-3 combines with J gene TRBJ2-1, with TRBD1 matching over 7 bases. The trim removed 5 bases at V and 5 bases at J, leaving 3 bases unmatched. Germline lookup yields CDR1 ENHRY and CDR2 SYGVKD. The CDR3 is 13 residues long.

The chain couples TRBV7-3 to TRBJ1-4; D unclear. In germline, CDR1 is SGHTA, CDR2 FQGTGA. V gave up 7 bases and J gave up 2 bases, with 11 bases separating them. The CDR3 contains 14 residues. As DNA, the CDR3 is TGTGCCAGCATCCCGTTGGACACTAATGAAAAACTGTTTTTT. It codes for CASIPLDTNEKLFF.

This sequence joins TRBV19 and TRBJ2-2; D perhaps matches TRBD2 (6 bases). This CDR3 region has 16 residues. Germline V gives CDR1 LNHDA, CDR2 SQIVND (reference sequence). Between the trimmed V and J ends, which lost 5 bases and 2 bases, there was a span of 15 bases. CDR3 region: CASSPASVENTGELFF. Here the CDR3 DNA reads TGTGCCAGTAGTCCCGCTAGCGTAGAAAACACCGGGGAGCTGTTTTTT.

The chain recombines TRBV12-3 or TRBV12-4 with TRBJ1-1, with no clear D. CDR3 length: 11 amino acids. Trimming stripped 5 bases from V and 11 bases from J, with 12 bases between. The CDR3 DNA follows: TGTGCCAGCAGTACCCGGAAGGAGGCTTTCTTT. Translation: CASSTRKEAFF.

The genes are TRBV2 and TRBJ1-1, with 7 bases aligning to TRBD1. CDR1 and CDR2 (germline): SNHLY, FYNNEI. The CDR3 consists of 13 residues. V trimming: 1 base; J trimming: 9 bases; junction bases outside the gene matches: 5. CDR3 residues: CASSEGGQYQAFF. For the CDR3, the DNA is TGTGCCAGCAGTGAAGGGGGACAGTATCAAGCTTTCTTT.

For the CDR3, the DNA is TGTGCCAGCAGCCCGACCGTAGGGGACACAACCTACGAGCAGTACTTC. Translating it yields CASSPTVGDTTYEQYF. This chain uses TRBV3-1 with TRBJ2-7, with D possibly matching TRBD1 (6 bases). The CDR3 contains 16 residues. Germline V gene data show CDR1 as LGHDT and CDR2 as YNNKEL (reference sequence). Trimming left V 4 bases short and J 2 bases short, with 18 bases between.

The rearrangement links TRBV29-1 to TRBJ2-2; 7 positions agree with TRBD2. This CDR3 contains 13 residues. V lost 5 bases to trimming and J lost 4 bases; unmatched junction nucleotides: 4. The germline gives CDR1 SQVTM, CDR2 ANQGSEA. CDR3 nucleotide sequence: TGCAGCGTTTGGCTAGCGGCCACCGGGGAGCTGTTTTTT. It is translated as CSVWLAATGELFF.

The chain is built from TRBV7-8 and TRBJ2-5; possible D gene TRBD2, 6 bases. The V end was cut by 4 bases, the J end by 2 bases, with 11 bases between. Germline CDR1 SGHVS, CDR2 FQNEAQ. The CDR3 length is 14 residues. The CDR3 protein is CASSSRLVQETQYF. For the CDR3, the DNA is TGTGCCAGCAGCTCCCGACTAGTTCAAGAGACCCAGTACTTC.

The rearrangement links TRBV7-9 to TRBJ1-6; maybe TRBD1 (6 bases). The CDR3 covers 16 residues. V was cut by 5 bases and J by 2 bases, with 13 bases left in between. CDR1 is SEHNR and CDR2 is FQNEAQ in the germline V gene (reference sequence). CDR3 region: CASSHRELTYNSPLHF. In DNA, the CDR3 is TGTGCCAGCAGCCACAGGGAATTGACCTATAATTCACCCCTCCACTTT.

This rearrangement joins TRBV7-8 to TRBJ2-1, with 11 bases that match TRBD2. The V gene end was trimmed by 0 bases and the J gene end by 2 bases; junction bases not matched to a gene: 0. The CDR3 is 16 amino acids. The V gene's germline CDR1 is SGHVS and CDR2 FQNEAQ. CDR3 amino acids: CASSLASGRAYNEQFF. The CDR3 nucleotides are TGTGCCAGCAGCTTAGCTAGCGGGAGGGCCTACAATGAGCAGTTCTTC.

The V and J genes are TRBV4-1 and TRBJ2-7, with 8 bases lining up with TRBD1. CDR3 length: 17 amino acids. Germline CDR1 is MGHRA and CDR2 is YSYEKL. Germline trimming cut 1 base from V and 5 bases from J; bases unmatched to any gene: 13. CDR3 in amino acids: CASSQGNIAGQGNEQYF. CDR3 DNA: TGCGCCAGCAGCCAAGGGAATATAGCTGGACAGGGAAACGAGCAGTACTTC.